Shown below are 32 T cell receptor beta chains from a single sample sequenced in a study of T cells in Graves' hyperthyroidism and ophthalmopathy. Amplification targeted TCR beta CDR3 regions from RNA transcripts. TCR CDR3 underwent first-round RT-PCR with the HTBI primer set. TCRdb re-called the multiplex PCR reads through MiXCR, storing one row per CDR3 protein. The profile shows 550,000 to 600,000 distinct CDR3 sequences, roughly 46% of them singletons. The specimen sequenced was peripheral blood or thyroid tissue (not recorded which). The receptors originated from an adult woman with Graves' disease, either hyperthyroidism or ophthalmopathy (not recorded which).

J is TRBJ1-5 and V is TRBV10-3; 10 bases line up with TRBD1. The CDR3 totals 14 residues. V lost 4 bases, J lost 6 bases, and 3 bases stayed unmatched. The germline V gene has CDR1 ENHRY and CDR2 SYGVKD. This chain's CDR3 is CAISVTGGAQPQHF. The CDR3 nucleotides are TGTGCCATCAGTGTGACAGGGGGCGCTCAGCCCCAGCATTTT.

This clonotype was detected ten times or more. The chain carries TRBV28 and TRBJ1-2; no clear D gene. The CDR3 is made up of 13 amino acids. V shed 7 bases and J shed 7 bases, with 16 bases lying between them. Looked up from germline, CDR1 is MDHEN and CDR2 is SYDVKM. DNA for the CDR3: TGTGCCAGCACGTCGATGGGGATCGGTGGCTACACCTTC. It is translated as CASTSMGIGGYTF.

This clonotype was counted ten times or more. This rearrangement joins TRBV11-2 to TRBJ2-7; possible D gene TRBD2, 6 bases. The CDR3 runs to 15 residues. Germline loops: CDR1 SGHAT, CDR2 FQNNGV. Trimming stripped 4 bases from V and 2 bases from J, with 15 bases between. CDR3 sequence: CASSSVAEGAYEQYF. In nucleotides, the CDR3 is TGTGCCAGCAGCTCGGTAGCGGAGGGCGCCTACGAGCAGTACTTC.

The chain joins TRBV10-2 to TRBJ1-6, with D perhaps matching TRBD1 (5 bases). Between the trimmed V and J ends, which lost 6 bases and 9 bases, there was a span of 15 bases. Germline CDR1 and CDR2: WSHSY and SAAADI. The CDR3 runs 14 residues. The CDR3 nucleotides are TGCGCCAGCAGATCTACAGGCTCCCGTTCACCCCTCCACTTT. As protein: CASRSTGSRSPLHF.

This chain links TRBV19 with TRBJ1-2; D uncertain. CDR3 length equals 13 residues. The germline CDR1 and CDR2 sequences are LNHDA and SQIVND (reference sequence). V shed 4 bases and J shed 4 bases, with 10 bases lying between them. The CDR3 spells CASSNSRLYGYTF. CDR3 DNA: TGTGCCAGTAGTAACTCCAGACTCTATGGCTACACCTTC.

This clonotype was seen only once. An end of the junction differs from the germline gene, which may be a read error. The V gene is TRBV12-3 or TRBV12-4, the J gene TRBJ1-2; D is undetermined. The length of the CDR3 is 11 residues. Written as DNA, the CDR3 is TGTGCCAGCAGTGAACAGATAGGCTTCACCTTC. It yields the protein CASSEQIGFTF.

This clonotype was counted many times. The chain recombines TRBV19 with TRBJ1-1, with 9 bases identical to TRBD1. The length of the CDR3 is 15 residues. The trim removed 10 bases at V and 7 bases at J, leaving 16 bases unmatched. Germline V gene data show CDR1 as LNHDA and CDR2 as SQIVND (reference sequence). The CDR3 region has the DNA TGTGCCACCAAGGGCCCGGGACAGGGACGCCTTGAAGCTTTCTTT. The encoded protein is CATKGPGQGRLEAFF. The full variable domain, with the rest looked up from reference TRBV19 and TRBJ1-1, is DGGITQSPKYLFRKEGQNVTLSCEQNLNHDAMYWYRQDPGQGLRLIYYSQIVNDFQKGDIAEGYSVSREKKESFPLTVTSAQKNPTAFYLCATKGPGQGRLEAFFGQGTRLTVV.

The chain employs TRBV20-1 and TRBJ1-1; D gene uncertain. The CDR3 totals 13 residues. With 3 bases removed from V and 5 bases from J, the gap between germline ends came to 13 bases. CDR1 and CDR2 from the germline V gene are DFQATT and SNEGSKA (reference sequence). Written as DNA, the CDR3 is TGCAGTGCTAGGGTACCCGCGGGGACTGAAGCTTTCTTT. It codes for CSARVPAGTEAFF.

CDR3 residues: CASSPQGSAYNEAFF. CDR3 nucleotide sequence: TGTGCCAGCAGCCCCCAGGGCAGTGCCTACAATGAAGCTTTCTTT. This chain joins TRBV7-3 and TRBJ1-1; possible D gene TRBD1, 5 bases. The CDR3 contains 15 residues. Germline values: CDR1 SGHTA, CDR2 FQGTGA. Trimming left V 5 bases short and J 7 bases short, with 20 bases between. The entire variable domain, with the rest obtained from reference TRBV7-3 and TRBJ1-1, is as follows: GAGVSQTPSNKVTEKGKYVELRCDPISGHTALYWYRQSLGQGPEFLIYFQGTGAADDSGLPNDRFFAVRPEGSVSTLKIQRTERGDSAVYLCASSPQGSAYNEAFFGQGTRLTVV.

The chain has TRBV9 and TRBJ1-5, with D uncertain. CDR3 length: 13 amino acids. The germline V gene has CDR1 SGDLS and CDR2 YYNGEE. The V gene lost 2 bases and the J gene lost 9 bases, with 12 bases spanning the gap. CDR3 loop: CASSVGRTGPQHF. CDR3 nucleotides: TGTGCCAGCAGCGTGGGCCGAACTGGGCCCCAGCATTTT.

This clonotype was detected ten times or more. The rearrangement links TRBV7-2 to TRBJ1-5; TRBD1 matches 11 bases. Germline CDR1 is SGHTA and CDR2 is FQGNSA. The CDR3 spans 15 residues. The V and J ends lost 5 bases and 4 bases, in that order; junction bases with no gene match: 4. DNA for the CDR3: TGTGCCAGCAGCCGCGGACAGGGGGCAAATCAGCCCCAGCATTTT. This codes for CASSRGQGANQPQHF.

The V call is TRBV29-1, the J call TRBJ1-1; no definite D call. The germline V gene has CDR1 SQVTM and CDR2 ANQGSEA. This CDR3 region has 13 residues. V was trimmed by 8 bases and J by 0 bases, leaving 13 bases between them. This CDR3 reads CSCEGDMNTEAFF. The CDR3 region has the DNA TGCAGCTGCGAGGGAGACATGAACACTGAAGCTTTCTTT.

This sequence joins TRBV7-9 and TRBJ1-2; possibly TRBD1 for D (5 bases). The CDR3 spans 14 residues. V was cut by 5 bases and J by 7 bases, with 17 bases left in between. CDR1 is SEHNR, CDR2 FQNEAQ, per germline (reference sequence). CDR3 region: CASSGSRDGGGYTF. The CDR3 nucleotides are TGTGCCAGCAGCGGATCCCGGGACGGGGGTGGCTACACCTTC.

This clonotype showed up many times. The V and J genes are TRBV7-9 and TRBJ2-7; D possibly corresponds to TRBD2 (6 bases). The CDR3 loop spans 14 amino acids. Trimming removed 4 bases at V and 0 bases at J, with 10 bases between. CDR1 is SEHNR, CDR2 FQNEAQ, per germline (reference sequence). In DNA form, the CDR3 reads TGTGCCAGCAGCTCATATAGCGGCTCCTACGAGCAGTACTTC. This sequence encodes CASSSYSGSYEQYF.

This chain uses TRBV9 with TRBJ2-5; D is ambiguous. Per germline, CDR1 SGDLS and CDR2 YYNGEE. V shed 5 bases and J shed 2 bases, with 13 bases lying between them. The CDR3 has 14 residues. The CDR3 nucleotides read TGTGCCAGCAGTAATCGGACGCTACAAGAGACCCAGTACTTC. Protein: CASSNRTLQETQYF.

The chain combines TRBV10-3 with TRBJ2-7; 7 positions agree with TRBD2. This CDR3 contains 13 residues. Per germline, CDR1 ENHRY and CDR2 SYGVKD. J lost 4 bases, V lost 3 bases, and 3 bases had no gene match. CDR3 nucleotide sequence: TGTGCCATCAGTGAAAGGCGGGAGTACGAGCAGTACTTC. Residues: CAISERREYEQYF.

The V call is TRBV24-1, the J call TRBJ2-3; maybe TRBD2 (5 bases). The germline V and J ends were trimmed by 7 bases and 1 base, with 11 bases remaining between them. CDR1 is KGHDR, CDR2 SFDVKD, per germline. This CDR3 contains 14 residues. CDR3 residues: CATRGWRRTDTQYF. The CDR3 region has the DNA TGTGCCACCAGGGGCTGGAGGCGCACAGATACGCAGTATTTT.

CDR3 protein: CATSSYGTGDYGYTF. The CDR3 nucleotides read TGTGCCACCAGCAGTTACGGGACAGGGGACTATGGCTACACCTTC. V and J are TRBV15 and TRBJ1-2; TRBD1 matches at 10 bases. The CDR3 totals 15 residues. Germline V gene sequence: CDR1 LNHNV, CDR2 YYDKDF (reference sequence). V lost 3 bases and J lost 3; bases outside the gene matches: 4.

This clonotype was observed many times. This chain joins TRBV2 and TRBJ1-1; D is uncertain. The CDR3 is made up of 12 amino acids. V was clipped by 6 bases and J by 9 bases, with 14 bases between them. The germline V gene encodes CDR1 SNHLY and CDR2 FYNNEI. The CDR3 here is CASSQRRGKAFF. The CDR3 DNA follows: TGTGCCAGCAGCCAACGCCGAGGGAAAGCTTTCTTT.

The rearrangement joins TRBV5-1 to TRBJ1-1, with a weak D call TRBD1 (6 bases). Trimming took off 1 base at V and 1 base at J, with 8 bases between the two ends. Germline V gene lookup returns CDR1 SGHRS and CDR2 YFSETQ. The CDR3 contains 14 residues. CDR3 protein: CASSLPGENTEAFF. The CDR3 DNA reads as TGCGCCAGCAGCTTGCCAGGGGAGAACACTGAAGCTTTCTTT.

The DNA for the CDR3 is TGTGCCAGCAGCTCCCCCATGGAGGGGATCTACACCTTC. Protein product: CASSSPMEGIYTF. The chain recombines TRBV7-2 with TRBJ1-2; a possible D gene is TRBD1 (5 bases). V lost 4 bases, J lost 10 bases, and 16 bases lay in between. Germline V CDR1 and CDR2: SGHTA, FQGNSA. The CDR3 is made up of 13 amino acids.

This clonotype was seen many times. The chain combines TRBV20-1 with TRBJ2-7; 7 nucleotides align to TRBD1. Germline V gives CDR1 DFQATT, CDR2 SNEGSKA (reference sequence). V gave up 5 bases and J gave up 0 bases; unmatched junction bases: 7. The CDR3 contains 14 residues. The CDR3 here is CSAWDSLSSYEQYF. CDR3 sequence (DNA): TGCAGTGCTTGGGACAGTTTGAGCTCCTACGAGCAGTACTTC.

There are many counts of this clonotype. The chain carries TRBV5-6 and TRBJ1-2; no clear D gene. The CDR3 is 11 amino acids. Germline V CDR1 and CDR2: SGHDT, YYEEEE. Trimming removed 0 bases from V and 6 bases from J, with 3 bases in between. CDR3 region: CASSLGNGYTF. The CDR3, as DNA: TGTGCCAGCAGCTTGGGCAATGGCTACACCTTC.

This chain links TRBV7-6 with TRBJ1-2, with TRBD1 matching 8 bases. With V trimmed by 1 base and J by 8 bases, 3 bases remained unmatched. This CDR3 spans 13 amino acids. Germline assignment: CDR1 SGHVS and CDR2 FNYEAQ. CDR3 residues: CASSLVAGGGYTF. The CDR3 coding sequence is TGTGCCAGCAGCTTAGTTGCAGGGGGCGGCTACACCTTC.

In this sample, this clonotype turned up many times. The V call is TRBV20-1, the J call TRBJ2-5; D unclear. Germline values: CDR1 DFQATT, CDR2 SNEGSKA (reference sequence). With 3 bases removed from V and 7 bases from J, the gap between germline ends came to 12 bases. The CDR3 is 12 residues long. In DNA, the CDR3 is TGCAGTGCTAGTGACACCGGGTGGACCCAGTACTTC. It encodes CSASDTGWTQYF.

This clonotype appeared a few times. The rearrangement uses TRBV10-3 and TRBJ2-3; D unclear. Trimming took 8 bases from V and 1 from J, leaving 10 bases between them. Germline assignment: CDR1 ENHRY and CDR2 SYGVKD. The CDR3 is 13 amino acids. CDR3 nucleotide sequence: TGTGCCATCTCCGGCGTCCGCACAGATACGCAGTATTTT. Amino acids: CAISGVRTDTQYF.

The chain carries TRBV4-1 and TRBJ1-6, with 8 nucleotides matching TRBD1. The germline CDR1 and CDR2 sequences are MGHRA and YSYEKL. V gave up 0 bases and J gave up 10 bases; unmatched junction bases: 8. The CDR3 has 16 residues. The CDR3, as DNA: TGCGCCAGCAGCCAAGACTCCAGAACAGGGGGATCACCCCTCCACTTT. This codes for CASSQDSRTGGSPLHF.

This chain links TRBV20-1 with TRBJ2-7; D remains ambiguous. Germline lookup yields CDR1 DFQATT and CDR2 SNEGSKA (reference sequence). The CDR3 is made up of 11 amino acids. The CDR3 here is CSAAVHLEQYF. CDR3 bases: TGCAGCGCCGCGGTGCACCTCGAGCAGTACTTC.

The sample holds a few counts of this clonotype. This chain uses TRBV4-2 with TRBJ1-2, with a possible D match to TRBD1 (5 bases). This CDR3 has 15 residues. The germline CDR1 and CDR2 sequences are LGHNA and YNFKEQ. With 3 bases removed from V and 8 bases from J, the gap between germline ends came to 19 bases. CDR3 coding DNA: TGTGCCAGCAGCCACGAGGGGCAGAGGATGGAAGGCTACACCTTC. Translated: CASSHEGQRMEGYTF.

This clonotype occurred many times. The rearrangement joins TRBV20-1 to TRBJ2-7; 7 nucleotides match TRBD2. The CDR3 is 13 amino acids. CDR1 and CDR2 (germline): DFQATT, SNEGSKA (reference sequence). J lost 5 bases, V lost 4 bases, and 8 bases had no gene match. DNA for the CDR3: TGCAGTGCTAAGAGGCGGGAGAAGGACGAGCAGTACTTC. Protein sequence: CSAKRREKDEQYF.

J is TRBJ2-5 and V is TRBV20-1, with 7 bases matching TRBD2. Trimming cost V 3 bases and J 1 base; bases outside gene matches: 5. The CDR3 sequence is 14 residues long. Looked up from germline, CDR1 is DFQATT and CDR2 is SNEGSKA (reference sequence). The CDR3 region has the DNA TGCAGTGCTAGGGGCGGGGGAGGCCAAGAGACCCAGTACTTC. Residues: CSARGGGGQETQYF.

The chain employs TRBV19 and TRBJ1-2, with D unclear. Trimming stripped 5 bases from V and 3 bases from J, with 13 bases between. The germline CDR1 and CDR2 sequences are LNHDA and SQIVND (reference sequence). The CDR3 extends over 14 amino acids. This chain's CDR3 is CASSSGADYYGYTF. In DNA, the CDR3 is TGTGCCAGTAGTTCAGGAGCGGATTACTATGGCTACACCTTC.